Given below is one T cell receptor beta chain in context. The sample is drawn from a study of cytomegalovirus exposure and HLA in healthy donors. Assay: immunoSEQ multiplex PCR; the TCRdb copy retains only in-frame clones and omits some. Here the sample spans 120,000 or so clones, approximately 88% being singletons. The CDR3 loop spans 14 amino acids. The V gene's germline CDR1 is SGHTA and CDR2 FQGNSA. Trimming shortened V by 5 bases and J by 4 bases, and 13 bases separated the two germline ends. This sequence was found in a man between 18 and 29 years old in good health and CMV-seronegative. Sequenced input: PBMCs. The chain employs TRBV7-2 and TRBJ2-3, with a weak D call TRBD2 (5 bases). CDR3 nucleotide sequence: TGTGCCAGCAGCACTCGACTATCATCAGATACGCAGTATTTT. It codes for CASSTRLSSDTQYF.